A single sample gave rise to the 2 T cell receptor beta chains below, sequenced in a study of blood T cell repertoires in COVID-19. Measured with immunoSEQ multiplex PCR; TCRdb has only the in-frame clones, and not every one. The repertoire consists of some 350,000 clones, with around 91% occurring once and the leading ten covering 5% to 8.5%. Material: peripheral blood. These receptors were obtained from a man between 18 and 35 years old with active or convalescent COVID-19.

CDR3 DNA: TGTGCCAGCAGCCCGGTTTCAGGCCTGGACTATGGCTACACCTTC. Translation gives CASSPVSGLDYGYTF. The chain joins TRBV9 to TRBJ1-2, with D unresolved. Germline V gives CDR1 SGDLS, CDR2 YYNGEE. Trimming pared 4 bases from V and 3 bases from J, leaving 16 bases between. The CDR3 consists of 15 residues.

This chain joins TRBV2 and TRBJ2-7, with D perhaps TRBD1 (5 bases). V lost 6 bases, J lost 5 bases, and 20 bases lay in between. Germline V CDR1 and CDR2: SNHLY, FYNNEI. This CDR3 contains 15 residues. CDR3 protein: CASRGFGAGLNEQYF. The CDR3 DNA reads as TGTGCCAGCAGGGGGTTTGGGGCAGGGTTGAACGAGCAGTACTTC.